Shown below are 9 T cell receptor beta chains from a single sample sequenced in a study of T cells in Graves' hyperthyroidism and ophthalmopathy (dated by TCRdb to about 2019). The library was built by means of multiplex PCR. This sample was sequenced with an Illumina HiSeq 2000. Amplification of TCR beta CDR3 regions was carried out from RNA transcripts. The first round of RT-PCR for the TCR CDR3 was performed with the HTBI primer set and the Qiagen OneStep RT-PCR kit. TCRdb passed the public sequencing reads through fastp at Q25 and MiXCR, retaining productive beta sequences. Identical CDR3 proteins give one entry, which carries the most common genes and DNA. Present in this sample are 250,000 to 300,000 distinct CDR3 sequences, 13% of which were seen just once. Of the sample, 7% to 8.5% is held by the ten largest clones. The sample comprised blood. Receptor source: a woman in her 30s with Graves' hyperthyroidism that later progressed to Graves' ophthalmopathy.

This clonotype was seen a handful of times. This sequence joins TRBV10-3 and TRBJ2-1; 10 bases align to TRBD2. This CDR3 has 15 residues. V shed 6 bases and J 7 bases; nucleotides not matched to a gene: 9. Germline V gene sequence: CDR1 ENHRY, CDR2 SYGVKD. The CDR3 DNA is TGTGCCATCAGGGCAGCTAGCGGGAGCCTTAATGAGCAGTTCTTC. Protein sequence: CAIRAASGSLNEQFF.

The sample holds many counts of this clonotype. The chain joins TRBV7-6 to TRBJ1-1; no reliable D call. V lost 4 bases and J 0 bases, leaving 12 bases between the germline ends. This CDR3 has 15 residues. CDR1 is SGHVS, CDR2 FNYEAQ, per germline. The CDR3 DNA is TGTGCCAGCAGCTCACTTATAGGCATGAACACTGAAGCTTTCTTT. Translating gives CASSSLIGMNTEAFF.

This clonotype was counted many times. The chain combines TRBV7-6 with TRBJ1-1, with D hard to call. Trimming removed 1 base from V and 4 bases from J, with 10 bases in between. The germline V gene encodes CDR1 SGHVS and CDR2 FNYEAQ. CDR3 length: 14 amino acids. The CDR3 protein is CASSLGPGLTEAFF. CDR3 bases: TGTGCCAGCAGCTTAGGTCCGGGCCTCACTGAAGCTTTCTTT.

This clonotype occurred many times. V and J are TRBV15 and TRBJ1-6; a possible D gene is TRBD1 (6 bases). This CDR3 region has 14 residues. Looked up from germline, CDR1 is LNHNV and CDR2 is YYDKDF (reference sequence). V was shortened by 4 bases and J by 5 bases, with 9 bases between the two germline ends. Written as DNA, the CDR3 is TGTGCCACCAGCACGCGGACAGATAATTCACCCCTCCACTTT. Translating gives CATSTRTDNSPLHF.

The chain uses TRBV6-9 and TRBJ2-7; 7 positions agree with TRBD2. The CDR3 is 17 residues long. The trim removed 3 bases at V and 4 bases at J, leaving 15 bases unmatched. Looked up from germline, CDR1 is MNHGY and CDR2 is SVAAGI. The CDR3 protein is CASSYWPPRGVHYEQYF. The DNA for the CDR3 is TGTGCCAGCAGTTACTGGCCCCCACGGGGGGTTCATTACGAGCAGTACTTC.

This clonotype has ten or more counts. The chain has TRBV10-3 and TRBJ2-3; D might be TRBD2 (6 bases). V gave up 7 bases and J gave up 4 bases, with 15 bases separating them. Germline values: CDR1 ENHRY, CDR2 SYGVKD. This CDR3 comprises 14 residues. CDR3 loop: CAINVGGGADTQYF. In DNA, the CDR3 is TGTGCCATCAACGTGGGAGGTGGCGCAGATACGCAGTATTTT.

This clonotype was detected many times. V is TRBV27 and J is TRBJ1-5; D gene uncertain. The germline V gene has CDR1 MNHEY and CDR2 SMNVEV (reference sequence). CDR3 length: 15 residues. Trimming pared 0 bases from V and 2 bases from J, leaving 8 bases between. CDR3 DNA sequence: TGTGCCAGCAGTTTATCCGGACGCGGCAATCAGCCCCAGCATTTT. Translating gives CASSLSGRGNQPQHF.

This clonotype has a count of ten or more. The CDR3 nucleotides are TGTGCCAGCAGCCCCGCGACCACGGCCAAAAACATTCAGTACTTC. Residues: CASSPATTAKNIQYF. The chain couples TRBV6-2 or TRBV6-3 to TRBJ2-4; D gene ambiguous. Germline V gives CDR1 MNHEY, CDR2 SVGEGT. Trimming took off 6 bases at V and 1 base at J, with 13 bases between the two ends. This CDR3 is built from 15 residues.

The V and J genes are TRBV7-9 and TRBJ2-1; TRBD2 agrees at 10 bases. The ends lost 0 bases at V and 6 bases at J; junction bases unmatched: 2. Germline assignment: CDR1 SEHNR and CDR2 FQNEAQ (reference sequence). The CDR3 loop spans 15 amino acids. CDR3 residues: CASSLASGRANEQFF. CDR3 DNA: TGTGCCAGCAGCTTAGCGAGCGGGAGGGCCAATGAGCAGTTCTTC. Together with reference TRBV7-9 and TRBJ2-1, the CDR3 gives the full variable domain: DTGVSQNPRHKITKRGQNVTFRCDPISEHNRLYWYRQTLGQGPEFLTYFQNEAQLEKSRLLSDRFSAERPKGSFSTLEIQRTEQGDSAMYLCASSLASGRANEQFFGPGTRLTVL.